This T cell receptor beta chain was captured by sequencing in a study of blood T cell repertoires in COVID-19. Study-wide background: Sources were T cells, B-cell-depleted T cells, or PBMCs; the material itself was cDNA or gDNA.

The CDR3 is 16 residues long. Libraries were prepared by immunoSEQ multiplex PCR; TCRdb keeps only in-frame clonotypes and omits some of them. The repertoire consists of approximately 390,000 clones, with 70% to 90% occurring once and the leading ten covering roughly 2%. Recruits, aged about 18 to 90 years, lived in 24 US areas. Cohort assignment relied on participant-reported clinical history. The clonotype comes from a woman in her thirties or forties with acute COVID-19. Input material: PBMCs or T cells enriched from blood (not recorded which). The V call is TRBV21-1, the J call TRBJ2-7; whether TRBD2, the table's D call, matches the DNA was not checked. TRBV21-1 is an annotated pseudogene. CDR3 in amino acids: CASSNYELRGPGEQYF. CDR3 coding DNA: TGTGCCAGCAGCAATTACGAGCTACGCGGTCCGGGGGAGCAGTACTTC.